This T cell receptor (beta chain) was captured by sequencing in a study of OX40 agonist ivuxolimab in advanced cancers. Repertoires were generated with immunoSEQ multiplex PCR, while TCRdb's copy carries only in-frame clones and drops some. The data contain about 73,000 clones, about nine tenths of them singletons. The sequencing here drew on CD4+ or CD8+ T cells sorted from blood, taken in a trial of the OX40 agonist ivuxolimab. The sequence was collected from an adult with an advanced solid tumor such as melanoma, head and neck, liver or kidney cancer.

The CDR3 nucleotides are TGTGCCATCAGTGAGAGTTGGGTCGGCACAGATACGCAGTATTTT. Protein product: CAISESWVGTDTQYF. The chain has TRBV10-3 and TRBJ2-3; D unclear. The CDR3 is 15 amino acids. Trimming cost V 2 bases and J 1 base, with 10 bases left between them. Germline CDR1 and CDR2: ENHRY and SYGVKD.